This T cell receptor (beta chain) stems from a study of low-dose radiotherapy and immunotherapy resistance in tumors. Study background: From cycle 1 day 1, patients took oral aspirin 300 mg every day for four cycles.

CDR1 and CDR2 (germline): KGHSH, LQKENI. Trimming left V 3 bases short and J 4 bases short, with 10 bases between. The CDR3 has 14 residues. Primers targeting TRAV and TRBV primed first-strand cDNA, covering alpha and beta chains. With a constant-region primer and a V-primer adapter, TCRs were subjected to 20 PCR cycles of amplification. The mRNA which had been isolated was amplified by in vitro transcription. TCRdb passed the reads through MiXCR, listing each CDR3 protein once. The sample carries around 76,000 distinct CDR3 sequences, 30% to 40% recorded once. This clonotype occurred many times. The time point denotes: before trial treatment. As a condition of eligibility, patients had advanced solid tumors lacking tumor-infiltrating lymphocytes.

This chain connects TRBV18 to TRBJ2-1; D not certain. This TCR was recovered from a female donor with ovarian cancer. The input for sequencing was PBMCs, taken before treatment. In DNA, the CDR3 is TGTGCCAGCTCACCTCCCCGGTCGTACAATGAGCAGTTCTTC. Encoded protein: CASSPPRSYNEQFF.